These T cell receptor beta chains were read from a single sample in a study of cytomegalovirus exposure and HLA in healthy donors. Here immunoSEQ multiplex PCR was the method, and the copy in TCRdb shows in-frame clones only, minus some. This sample has about 140,000 clones; approximately 85% occur once, and the top ten carry around 0.51%. Input material: PBMCs. The receptors derive from a woman aged 40 to 50 in good health and CMV-seronegative. The CDR3 runs from the conserved cysteine through the conserved F or W. A D gene is named only where the DNA matches it firmly. Part of the rows lack a size; the others show once, few, many or a class for expanded clones.

>TRBJ2-1|TRBV6-5|TRBD1|.
TGTGCCAGCAGTTCCGGACAGGGGGGTCGACAGTTCTTC
CASSSGQGGRQFF
>TRBJ2-7|TRBV7-8|TRBD2|.
TGTGCCAGCAGCCCAGGGACTAGCGGGGCCCACGAGCAGTACTTC
CASSPGTSGAHEQYF
>TRBJ2-3|TRBV4-1|.|.
TGCGCCAGCAGCCAAGATGGAAGGGAGGCTGATACGCAGTATTTT
CASSQDGREADTQYF
>TRBJ2-3|TRBV7-7|.|.
TGTGCTAGCAGCTACACACCGGGGGATACGCAGTATTTT
CASSYTPGDTQYF
>TRBJ2-3|TRBV9|.|few
TGTGCCAGCAGCGTATGGCCCTCAGATACGCAGTATTTT
CASSVWPSDTQYF
>TRBJ2-1|TRBV7-9|.|.
TGTGCCACCCTAATGGAGTATGAGCAGTTCTTC
CATLMEYEQFF
>TRBJ2-1|TRBV27|TRBD2|.
TGTGCCAGCAGTTTTGGACTAGCGGTTAATGAGCAGTTCTTC
CASSFGLAVNEQFF
>TRBJ2-7|TRBV28|TRBD2|.
TGTGCCAGCAGTTTTCTAGGACTAGCGGGTCGGGAGCAGTACTTC
CASSFLGLAGREQYF
>TRBJ2-7|TRBV5-6|.|.
TGTGCCAGCAGCTTGTCAGGGGTTCCCTACGAGCAGTACTTC
CASSLSGVPYEQYF
>TRBJ2-7|TRBV10-2|TRBD1|.
TGCGCCAGCAGTCAAGACCAGGGGGCGTCCTACGAGCAGTACTTC
CASSQDQGASYEQYF
>TRBJ2-6|TRBV18|.|.
TGTGCCAGCTCACCGCAGGGGTCCGGGGCCAACGTCCTGACTTTC
CASSPQGSGANVLTF
>TRBJ2-4|TRBV6-1|.|.
TGTGCCAGCAGTGAATGGTTCTCCAGGCGCACCAAAAACATTCAGTACTTC
CASSEWFSRRTKNIQYF
>TRBJ2-3|TRBV30|.|.
TGTGCCTGGAGTGGTCCGAGGGGGGATACGCAGTATTTT
CAWSGPRGDTQYF
>TRBJ1-6|TRBV27|.|.
TGTGCCAGCAGTTTACGGCCATCCTCGGGTTCACCCCTCCACTTT
CASSLRPSSGSPLHF
>TRBJ2-1|TRBV5-4|TRBD2|few
TGTGCCAGCAGCCCTAGGACTAGCGGCGGTTACAATGAGCAGTTCTTC
CASSPRTSGGYNEQFF
>TRBJ2-3|TRBV5-8|TRBD2|.
TGTGCCAGCAGCTTTGGGCTAGCGGGAGTCTTGAGCACAGATACGCAGTATTTT
CASSFGLAGVLSTDTQYF
>TRBJ2-6|TRBV27|.|.
TGTGCCAGCAGTTCAGGTTCTGGGGCCAACGTCCTGACTTTC
CASSSGSGANVLTF
>TRBJ2-3|TRBV7-2|TRBD1|.
TGTGCCAGCAGCGCGCCGGGACAGCCGATTAATACGCAGTATTTT
CASSAPGQPINTQYF
>TRBJ2-4|TRBV12-1|.|.
TGTGCCAGCAGCTTTGCCCTAGCCAAAAACATTCAGTACTTC
CASSFALAKNIQYF
>TRBJ2-7|TRBV10-3|.|.
TGTGCCATCAGGCTTACTAGGTCTCCCTACGAGCAGTACTTC
CAIRLTRSPYEQYF
>TRBJ2-1|TRBV10-3|TRBD2|.
TGTGCCATCAGTGGGACTAGCGGGAGCTCCTACAATGAGCAGTTCTTC
CAISGTSGSSYNEQFF
>TRBJ2-5|TRBV11-2|.|.
TGTGCCAGCAGCTTATCAGGGGAAGAGACCCAGTACTTC
CASSLSGEETQYF
>TRBJ1-2|TRBV28|.|.
TGTGCCAGCAGTACCCATACAGGGTTGGGGGGCTACACCTTC
CASSTHTGLGGYTF
>TRBJ2-3|TRBV5-5|TRBD2|few
TGTGCCAGCAGCTCGACTAGCCCCACAGATACGCAGTATTTT
CASSSTSPTDTQYF
>TRBJ2-7|TRBV10-1|TRBD2|few
TGCGCCAACAGACTAGCGGGTATCTACGAGCAGTACTTC
CANRLAGIYEQYF
>TRBJ2-1|TRBV6-5|TRBD1|.
TGTGCCAGCAGTTGGGGGACAGGGGACAATGAGCAGTTCTTC
CASSWGTGDNEQFF
>TRBJ1-4|TRBV7-6|.|.
TGTGCCAGCAGCAAGACTGGAACCTCTAATGAAAAACTGTTTTTT
CASSKTGTSNEKLFF
>TRBJ1-4|TRBV29-1|.|.
TGCAGCGTTGAAAGTGGTTCTACCGAAAAACTGTTTTTT
CSVESGSTEKLFF
>TRBJ2-1|TRBV9|TRBD2|once
TGTGCCAGCAGCCCTTCTAGCGGGAGGGGCTACAATGGGCAGTTCTTC
CASSPSSGRGYNGQFF
>TRBJ1-2|TRBV28|.|.
TGTGCCAGCAGGTCCGCGGCCAAAGCTAACTATGGCTACACCTTC
CASRSAAKANYGYTF
>TRBJ2-1|TRBV25-1|TRBD1|once
TGTGCCAGCAGCGAACCTCCCCGGGACAGGGACTACAATGAGCAGTTCTTC
CASSEPPRDRDYNEQFF
>TRBJ1-2|TRBV10-3|.|once
TGTGCCATCAGTCCCATACAGGGTAGCTATGGCTACACCTTC
CAISPIQGSYGYTF
>TRBJ1-5|TRBV19|TRBD1|once
TGTGCCAGTAGCGAGACAGGGGGCGGTCAGCCCCAGCATTTT
CASSETGGGQPQHF
>TRBJ2-7|TRBV6-5|.|.
TGTGCCAGCAATCTACAGGGTTCCGAGCAGTACTTC
CASNLQGSEQYF
>TRBJ2-4|TRBV7-2|.|.
TGTGCCAGCAGCTTAGGTTTCGGCGGTCTAGCCAAAAACATTCAGTACTTC
CASSLGFGGLAKNIQYF
>TRBJ1-6|TRBV6-5|TRBD1|.
TGTGCCAGCAGCACTAGACAGGGATCACCCCTCCACTTT
CASSTRQGSPLHF
>TRBJ2-7|TRBV28|.|.
TGTGCCAGCAGTTTATTGAACATCTACGAGCAGTACTTC
CASSLLNIYEQYF